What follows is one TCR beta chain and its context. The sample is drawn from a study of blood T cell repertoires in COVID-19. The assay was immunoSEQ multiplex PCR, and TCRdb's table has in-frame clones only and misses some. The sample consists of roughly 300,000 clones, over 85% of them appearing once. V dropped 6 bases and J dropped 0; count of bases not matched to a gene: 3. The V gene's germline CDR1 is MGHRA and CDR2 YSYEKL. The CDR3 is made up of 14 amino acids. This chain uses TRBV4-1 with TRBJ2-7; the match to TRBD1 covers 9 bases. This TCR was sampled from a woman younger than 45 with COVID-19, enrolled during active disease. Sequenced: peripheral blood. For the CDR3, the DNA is TGCGCCAGCAGTCAGGACAGGGGCTCCTACGAGCAGTACGTC. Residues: CASSQDRGSYEQYV.